Sequencing of this T cell receptor (beta chain) was carried out in a study of Ad26.COV2.S vaccination and SARS-CoV-2 variants (dated by TCRdb to the early 2020s). With regard to the full study: Vaccine-arm donors came from COV1001, a multicentre, randomized, double-blind, placebo-controlled phase I-IIa trial of Ad26.COV2.S in healthy adults. Ad26.COV2.S was administered intramuscularly at 5 x 10^10 or 1 x 10^11 viral particles, either as a single shot or as two shots given 56 days apart. The specificity and breadth of SARS-CoV-2-reactive T cell receptors after Ad26.COV2.S vaccination were assessed by TCRbeta repertoire sequencing. The TCR-sequenced set comprised around 30 samples: about 19 Ad26.COV2.S vaccine recipients, 5 placebo recipients and 8 SARS-CoV-2 convalescent individuals. Trial participants were randomized into five groups of five: low-dose or high-dose Ad26.COV2.S given once or twice, or placebo on both occasions. Investigators did not know the trial group allocation while performing experiments and assessing outcomes. Broader findings and caveats from the paper: Vaccine and placebo recipients had comparable non-spike TCR breadth, which fits with the vaccine containing only spike. The study was not powered for comparison of responses between vaccine doses or regimens. After vaccination, spike-specific CD8+ and CD4+ T cell responses were reported to show substantial breadth. It was noted by the authors that total T cell responses may have been underestimated by the TCR breadth and depth analyses. Higher spike-specific TCR breadth was observed in Ad26.COV2.S recipients than in placebo recipients (P = 0.0014).

To note about this clone: Its binding antigen is unknown. The sample holds no much larger clone one base away, and base qualities are not on file.

TCRbeta CDR3 regions were sequenced with the immunoSEQ Assay. After extraction, genomic DNA underwent amplification by bias-controlled multiplex PCR, followed by high-throughput sequencing. Under the source paper's analysis protocol: To quantify the absolute abundance of every unique TCRbeta CDR3 region, sequences were collapsed and filtered. Usable DNA was measured by amplifying reference genes present in all nucleated cells, and TCRbeta template counts were normalized to that usable DNA to estimate T cell fraction. Repertoire TCRs were annotated as SARS-CoV-2-specific when V gene, CDR3 amino acid sequence and J gene were exactly matched to a known reactive TCR set. MIRA supplied the reference SARS-CoV-2 TCR set, which was filtered for enrichment in COVID-19-positive ImmuneCODE repertoires so that public or cross-reactive TCRs were removed. Using the MIRA antigens, annotated TCRs were further analysed by specific ORF or by position within an ORF. Breadth was defined as the number of annotated unique rearrangements divided by the total number of unique productive rearrangements, and depth was defined as the summed frequency of the annotated unique rearrangements. Group comparisons of TCR breadth used two-sided Wilcoxon rank-sum tests. As stored in TCRdb, this immuneACCESS dataset retains in-frame rearrangements with V and J assigned. A fraction of the clones does not appear; measured against another copy, unresolved V genes explain less than half of the discrepancy, and the remainder lacks a known reason. V and J calls and clone size are those listed in that table; D and trimming were worked out from the DNA. Within this sample are about 460,000 clones, with roughly nine tenths of them counted one time only. The ten largest clones represent 1.5% to 2% of the sample.

The treatment or condition label corresponds to: roughly 20 received Ad26.COV2.S at low or high dose, single or two shots; about 5 received placebo; per-sample allocation not given. Repertoires of vaccine and placebo recipients were sequenced from samples taken on day 63 after the first injection. In Cohort 1b, about 25 adults aged 18-55 years were enrolled at a single site in Boston, USA, between 29 July and 7 August 2020. Ad26.COV2.S was a replication-incompetent adenovirus type 26 vector expressing a prefusion-stabilized SARS-CoV-2 spike protein from the original Wuhan strain. The origin of this receptor is a person between 18 and 65 years old who received the Ad26.COV2.S COVID-19 vaccine or a placebo. Material: peripheral blood, obtained in a trial of Ad26.COV2.S vaccine versus placebo.

The CDR3 region has the sequence CASSQGQIRNTIYF. The nucleotide sequence reads TGTGCCAGCAGCCAAGGGCAGATTAGAAACACCATATATTTT. The V and J segments used are TRBV14 and TRBJ1-3; no confident D gene assignment can be made. Between the V and J ends, shortened by 1 base and 5 bases respectively, the junction contains 9 bases. The CDR3 covers 14 residues, taking in both the cysteine and the phenylalanine. The DNA shown is the 42-base CDR3, in frame from base 1. The germline V gene supplies CDR1 SGHDN and CDR2 FVKESK.